The clone carrying this T cell receptor (beta chain) was seen only a few times. Antigen specificity is unknown. TCRdb reprocessed the RT-PCR reads via MiXCR and lists one record per CDR3 protein. The data hold approximately 570,000 distinct CDR3 sequences, with around 8% observed a single time. The record originates from a study of response to subunit inactivated influenza vaccine. This CDR3 comprises 14 residues. The germline CDR1 and CDR2 sequences are SEHNR and FQNEAQ (reference sequence). V was cut by 4 bases and J by 3 bases, with 13 bases left in between. General study points: The authors suggested that few new T cells are recruited per seasonal influenza vaccination.

The TCR originated in a man between 50 and 75 years old who received an inactivated influenza vaccine. The sequenced sample was PBMCs from blood, obtained around 25 months after vaccination. The rearrangement joins TRBV7-9 to TRBJ2-7; tentative D call: TRBD1 (5 bases). CDR3 bases: TGTGCCAGCAGCTCCCAGGGTGTAGTCTACGAGCAGTACTTC. This gives the protein CASSSQGVVYEQYF.